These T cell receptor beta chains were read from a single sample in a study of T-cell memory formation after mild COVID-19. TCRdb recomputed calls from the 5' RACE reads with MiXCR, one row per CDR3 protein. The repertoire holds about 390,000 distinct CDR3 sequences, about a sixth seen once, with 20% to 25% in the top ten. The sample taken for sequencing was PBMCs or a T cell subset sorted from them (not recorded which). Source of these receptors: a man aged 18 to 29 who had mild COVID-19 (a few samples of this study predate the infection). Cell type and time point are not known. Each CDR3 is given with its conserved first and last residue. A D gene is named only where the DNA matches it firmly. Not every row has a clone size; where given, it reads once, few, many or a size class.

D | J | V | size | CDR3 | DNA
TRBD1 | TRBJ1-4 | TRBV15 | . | CATSRMDRAQEKLFF | TGTGCCACCAGCCGGATGGACAGGGCGCAGGAAAAACTGTTTTTT
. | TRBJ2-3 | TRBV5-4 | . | CASSPDWSADTQYF | TGTGCCAGCAGCCCGGACTGGTCGGCAGATACGCAGTATTTT
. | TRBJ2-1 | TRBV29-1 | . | CSVISGYNEQFF | TGCAGCGTTATTAGCGGTTACAATGAGCAGTTCTTC
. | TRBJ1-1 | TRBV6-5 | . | CASSYFHPRTVNTEAFF | TGTGCCAGCAGTTACTTCCACCCACGGACGGTGAACACTGAAGCTTTCTTT
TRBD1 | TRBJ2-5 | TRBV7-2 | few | CASSGPGQGATQYF | TGTGCCAGCAGCGGACCGGGACAGGGTGCGACCCAGTACTTC
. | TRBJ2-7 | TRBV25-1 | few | CASSFGGALYEQYF | TGTGCCAGCAGTTTTGGAGGTGCCCTGTACGAGCAGTACTTC
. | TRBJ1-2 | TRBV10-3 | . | CAISESLGARPYGYTF | TGTGCCATCAGTGAGTCACTTGGGGCTCGACCCTATGGCTACACCTTC
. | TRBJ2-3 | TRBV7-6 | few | CASSPGLTDTQYF | TGTGCCAGCAGCCCGGGGCTCACAGATACGCAGTATTTT
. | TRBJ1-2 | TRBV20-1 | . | CSASPGSGYGYTF | TGCAGTGCTAGCCCAGGGAGCGGGTATGGCTACACCTTC
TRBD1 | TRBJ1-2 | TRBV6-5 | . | CASSPSPGGANYGYTF | TGTGCCAGCAGCCCGTCTCCAGGGGGTGCTAACTATGGCTACACCTTC
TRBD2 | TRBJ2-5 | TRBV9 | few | CASSASGAETQYF | TGTGCCAGCAGCGCTAGCGGGGCGGAGACCCAGTACTTC
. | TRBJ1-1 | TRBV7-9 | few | CASSSIIPEAFF | TGTGCCAGCAGCTCGATAATCCCTGAAGCTTTCTTT
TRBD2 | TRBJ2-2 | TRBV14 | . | CASSHTQRGRAGELFF | TGTGCCAGCAGCCATACCCAGCGGGGGCGAGCCGGGGAGCTGTTTTTT
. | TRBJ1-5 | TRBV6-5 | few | CASSYRAFSNQPQHF | TGTGCCAGCAGTTATAGGGCCTTTAGCAATCAGCCCCAGCATTTT
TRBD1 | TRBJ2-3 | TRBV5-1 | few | CASSLAEQGPTDTQYF | TGCGCCAGCAGCTTGGCTGAACAGGGGCCCACAGATACGCAGTATTTT
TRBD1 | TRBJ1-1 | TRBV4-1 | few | CASSQRGQGIRNTEAFF | TGCGCCAGCAGCCAACGAGGACAGGGGATAAGGAACACTGAAGCTTTCTTT
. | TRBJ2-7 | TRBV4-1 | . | CASSQGPVGWEQYF | TGCGCCAGCAGCCAAGGACCAGTGGGCTGGGAGCAGTACTTC
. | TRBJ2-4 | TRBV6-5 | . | CASSYGPMGAKNIQYF | TGTGCCAGCAGTTACGGGCCTATGGGAGCCAAAAACATTCAGTACTTC
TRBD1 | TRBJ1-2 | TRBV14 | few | CASSQGQGMNYGYTF | TGTGCCAGCAGCCAAGGACAGGGCATGAACTATGGCTACACCTTC
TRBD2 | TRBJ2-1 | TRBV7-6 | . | CASSATPGRGVSYNEQFF | TGTGCCAGCAGCGCAACGCCTGGGCGGGGGGTCTCCTACAATGAGCAGTTCTTC
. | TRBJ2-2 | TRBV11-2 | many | CASNQGGQELTGELFF | TGTGCCAGCAACCAGGGTGGGCAGGAGCTCACCGGGGAGCTGTTTTTT
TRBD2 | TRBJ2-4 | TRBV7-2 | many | CASSYGLAGTQAKNIQYF | TGTGCCAGCAGCTACGGACTAGCGGGAACACAGGCCAAAAACATTCAGTACTTC
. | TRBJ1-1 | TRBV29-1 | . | CSVAGGPNTEAFF | TGCAGCGTTGCGGGAGGGCCCAACACTGAAGCTTTCTTT
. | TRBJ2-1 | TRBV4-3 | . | CASSRDLQVNEQFF | TGCGCCAGCAGCCGAGACCTACAGGTGAATGAGCAGTTCTTC
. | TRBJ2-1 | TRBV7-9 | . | CASSLSANEQFF | TGTGCCAGCAGCTTATCTGCGAATGAGCAGTTCTTC
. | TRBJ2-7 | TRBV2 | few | CASSPQGVNEQYF | TGTGCCAGCAGTCCTCAGGGAGTCAACGAGCAGTACTTC
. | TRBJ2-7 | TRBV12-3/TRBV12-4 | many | CASSLRGPYEQYF | TGTGCCAGCAGTTTAAGGGGACCGTACGAGCAGTACTTC
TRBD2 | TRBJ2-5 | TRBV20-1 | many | CSALTGGAETQYF | TGCAGTGCCCTGACGGGGGGGGCTGAGACCCAGTACTTC
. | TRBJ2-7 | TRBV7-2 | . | CASSFQAGGSYEQYF | TGTGCCAGCAGCTTTCAAGCTGGGGGCTCCTACGAGCAGTACTTC
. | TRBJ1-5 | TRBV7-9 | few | CASSSGSSNQPQHF | TGTGCCAGCAGCTCCGGGAGCAGCAATCAGCCCCAGCATTTT
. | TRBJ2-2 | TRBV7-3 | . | CAISLTPKGQTGELFF | TGTGCCATCAGCTTAACCCCCAAGGGCCAAACTGGGGAGCTGTTTTTT
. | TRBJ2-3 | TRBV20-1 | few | CSATQRLSTDTQYF | TGCAGTGCTACCCAACGGCTGAGCACAGATACGCAGTATTTT
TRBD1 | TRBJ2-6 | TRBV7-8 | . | CASSPRQGSGANVLTF | TGTGCCAGCAGTCCCCGACAGGGGTCTGGGGCCAACGTCCTGACTTTC
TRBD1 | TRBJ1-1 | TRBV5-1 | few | CASSYRGRGTEAFF | TGCGCCAGCTCGTACAGGGGTCGGGGCACTGAAGCTTTCTTT
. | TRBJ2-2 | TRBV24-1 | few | CATSDVVRGSTGELFF | TGTGCCACCAGTGATGTGGTTCGAGGGAGCACCGGGGAGCTGTTTTTT
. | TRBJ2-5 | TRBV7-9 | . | CASSLMGETQYF | TGTGCCAGCAGCTTAATGGGGGAGACCCAGTACTTC
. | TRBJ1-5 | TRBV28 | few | CASSRRPEGGNQPQHF | TGTGCCAGCAGTCGTAGACCAGAGGGAGGGAATCAGCCCCAGCATTTT
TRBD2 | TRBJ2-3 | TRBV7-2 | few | CASSHQAAGGYADTQYF | TGTGCCAGCAGCCACCAGGCAGCGGGGGGGTACGCAGATACGCAGTATTTT
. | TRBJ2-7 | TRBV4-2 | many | CASSQVEDGGYEQYF | TGTGCCAGCAGCCAAGTCGAGGATGGGGGGTACGAGCAGTACTTC
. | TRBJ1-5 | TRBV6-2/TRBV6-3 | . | CASNQARTGPQHF | TGTGCCAGCAATCAGGCGAGGACGGGGCCCCAGCATTTT
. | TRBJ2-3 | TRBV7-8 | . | CASSSGDPTDTQYF | TGTGCCAGCAGCTCAGGGGATCCGACAGATACGCAGTATTTT
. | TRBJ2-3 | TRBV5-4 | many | CASSPRRSTDTQYF | TGTGCCAGCAGCCCACGACGTAGCACAGATACGCAGTATTTT
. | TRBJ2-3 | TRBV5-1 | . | CASSLVAGRNTQYF | TGCGCCAGCAGCTTGGTGGCGGGGCGAAATACGCAGTATTTT
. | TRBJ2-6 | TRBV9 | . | CASSVGNEGSGANVLTF | TGTGCCAGCAGCGTAGGGAATGAGGGCTCTGGGGCCAACGTCCTGACTTTC
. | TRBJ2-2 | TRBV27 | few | CASSPTEYTGELFF | TGTGCCAGCAGTCCGACTGAATACACCGGGGAGCTGTTTTTT
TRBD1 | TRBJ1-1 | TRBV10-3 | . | CATQGTGIEAFF | TGTGCCACCCAAGGGACAGGGATTGAAGCTTTCTTT